This T cell receptor beta chain was sequenced for a study of T cells after yellow fever vaccination. Study outcomes and limitations: A limited proportion of clonotypes was detected within both the CD4 and CD8 compartments. Abundant clonotypes (contaminants from the bulk population) could be present in FACS-sorted repertoires.

Each CDR3 protein gets one entry after TCRdb re-called the 5' RACE reads with MiXCR. The table has about 300,000 distinct CDR3 sequences, 6.8% seen once. V was clipped by 1 base and J by 4 bases, with 12 bases between them. CDR3 length: 15 residues. Germline-derived CDR1 and CDR2 are SGHTA and FQGNSA. This clonotype came up a few times. Its antigen is unidentified. The origin of this receptor is a man aged 18 to 30 who received the YFV17D yellow fever vaccine. This material consisted of PBMCs, taken more than 35 days after the first yellow fever vaccination. The chain employs TRBV7-2 and TRBJ2-3; the D gene is possibly TRBD1 (6 bases). In nucleotides, the CDR3 is TGTGCCAGCAGCTTAGTTGGGGGCGTACCAGATACGCAGTATTTT. This encodes CASSLVGGVPDTQYF.